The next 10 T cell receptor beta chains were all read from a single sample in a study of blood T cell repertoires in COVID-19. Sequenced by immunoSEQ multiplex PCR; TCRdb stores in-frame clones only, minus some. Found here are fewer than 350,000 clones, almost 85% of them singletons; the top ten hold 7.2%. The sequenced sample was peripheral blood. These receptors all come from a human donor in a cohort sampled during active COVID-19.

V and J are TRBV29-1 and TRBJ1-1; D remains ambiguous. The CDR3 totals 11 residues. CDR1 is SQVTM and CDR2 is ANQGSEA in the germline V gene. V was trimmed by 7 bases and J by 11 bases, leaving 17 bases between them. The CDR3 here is CSASPGERAFF. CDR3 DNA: TGCAGCGCCTCCCCCGGGGAGAGGGCTTTCTTT.

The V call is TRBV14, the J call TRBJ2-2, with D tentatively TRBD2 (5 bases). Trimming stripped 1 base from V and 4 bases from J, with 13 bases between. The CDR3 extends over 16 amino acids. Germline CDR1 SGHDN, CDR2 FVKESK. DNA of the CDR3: TGTGCCAGCAGCCAAGTATGGGGTCGGGGCACCGGGGAGCTGTTTTTT. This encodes CASSQVWGRGTGELFF.

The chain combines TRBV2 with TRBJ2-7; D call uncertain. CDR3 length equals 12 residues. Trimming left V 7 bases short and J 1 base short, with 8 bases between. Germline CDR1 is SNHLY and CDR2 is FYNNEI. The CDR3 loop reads CASKHGSYEQYF. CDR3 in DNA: TGTGCCAGCAAGCACGGGTCCTACGAGCAGTACTTC.

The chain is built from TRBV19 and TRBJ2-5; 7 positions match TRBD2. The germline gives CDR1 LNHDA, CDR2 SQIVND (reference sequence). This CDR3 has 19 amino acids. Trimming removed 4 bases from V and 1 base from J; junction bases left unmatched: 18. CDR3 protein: CASSSNRGDLDVFQETQYF. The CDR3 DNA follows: TGTGCCAGTAGTAGCAATCGGGGGGACCTAGATGTATTCCAAGAGACCCAGTACTTC.

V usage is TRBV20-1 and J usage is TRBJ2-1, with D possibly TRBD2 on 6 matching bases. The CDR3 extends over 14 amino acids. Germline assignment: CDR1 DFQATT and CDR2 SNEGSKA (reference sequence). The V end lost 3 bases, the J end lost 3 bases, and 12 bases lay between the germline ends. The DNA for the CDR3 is TGCAGTGCTAGTCCACTAGCAGACTACAATGAGCAGTTCTTC. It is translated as CSASPLADYNEQFF.

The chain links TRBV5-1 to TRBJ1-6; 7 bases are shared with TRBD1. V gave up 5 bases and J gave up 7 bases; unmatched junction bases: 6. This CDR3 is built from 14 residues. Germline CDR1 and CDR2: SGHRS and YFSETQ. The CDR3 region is CASSLRGLNSPLHF. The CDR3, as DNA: TGCGCCAGCAGTTTGAGGGGGCTAAATTCACCCCTCCACTTT.

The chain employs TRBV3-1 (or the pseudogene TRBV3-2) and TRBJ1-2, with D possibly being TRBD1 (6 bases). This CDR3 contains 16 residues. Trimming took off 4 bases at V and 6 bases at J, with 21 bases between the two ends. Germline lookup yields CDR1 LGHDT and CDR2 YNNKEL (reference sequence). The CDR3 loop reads CASSRLRQTGMDGYTF. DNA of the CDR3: TGTGCCAGCAGCCGGCTTAGACAAACAGGGATGGATGGCTACACCTTC.

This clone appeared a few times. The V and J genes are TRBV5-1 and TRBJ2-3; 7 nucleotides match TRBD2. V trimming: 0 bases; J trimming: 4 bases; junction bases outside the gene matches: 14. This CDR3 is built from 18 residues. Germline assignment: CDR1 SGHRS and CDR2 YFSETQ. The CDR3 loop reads CASSLEPSGAASPDTQYF. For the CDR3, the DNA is TGCGCCAGCAGCTTGGAGCCTAGCGGAGCGGCTAGTCCAGATACGCAGTATTTT.

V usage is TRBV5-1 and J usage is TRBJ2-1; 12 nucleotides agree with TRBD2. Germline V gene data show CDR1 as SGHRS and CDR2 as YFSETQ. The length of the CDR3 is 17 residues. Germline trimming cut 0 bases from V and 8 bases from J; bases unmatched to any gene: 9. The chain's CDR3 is CASSLGSLAGGSDEQFF. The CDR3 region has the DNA TGCGCCAGCAGCTTGGGATCTCTAGCGGGGGGGTCCGATGAGCAGTTCTTC.

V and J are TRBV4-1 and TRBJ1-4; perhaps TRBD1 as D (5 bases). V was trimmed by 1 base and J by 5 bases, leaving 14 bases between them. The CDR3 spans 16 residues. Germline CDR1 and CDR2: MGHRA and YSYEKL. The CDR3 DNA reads TGCGCCAGCAGCCAAGGGACACCCACGTCGAATGAAAAACTGTTTTTT. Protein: CASSQGTPTSNEKLFF.